What follows are 27 T cell receptor beta chains derived from one specimen sequenced in a study of low-dose radiotherapy and immunotherapy resistance in tumors (dated 2022 in TCRdb). First-strand cDNA was synthesized with Superscript III and a set of TRAV- and TRBV-specific primers, covering both TCRalpha and TCRbeta chains. TCRs were amplified with Phusion for around 21 PCR cycles, with a constant-region primer paired with the adapter attached to the V primers. TCRdb ran its own pipeline on the public reads, namely fastp trimming at Q25 and MiXCR clone calling, and kept in-frame beta chains. A single entry per CDR3 protein holds the most common genes and DNA from its merged rows. The sample table shows about 13,000 distinct CDR3 sequences, and approximately 70% are seen once. The top ten clonotypes cover less than 6% of the sample. Receptors were obtained from a human donor with advanced metastatic prostate, ovarian, gallbladder or colorectal cancer (not recorded which). This table probably holds off-target reads from a library built for another chain.

This chain joins TRBV20-1 and TRBJ2-3, with TRBD2 as a possible D gene (6 bases). V was clipped by 6 bases and J by 5 bases, with 12 bases between them. This CDR3 is 12 amino acids long. From germline, CDR1 is DFQATT and CDR2 SNEGSKA (reference sequence). The chain's CDR3 is CSARLVRDTQYF. In nucleotides, the CDR3 is TGCAGTGCCCGACTAGTTAGAGATACGCAGTATTTT.

This clonotype was seen only once. The chain combines TRBV20-1 with TRBJ2-7, with D possibly being TRBD1 (5 bases). Germline-derived CDR1 and CDR2 are DFQATT and SNEGSKA (reference sequence). Trimming pared 6 bases from V and 0 bases from J, leaving 18 bases between. The CDR3 is made up of 15 amino acids. Here the CDR3 reads CSAPDSIHSSYEQYF. The DNA for the CDR3 is TGCAGTGCACCAGACAGTATACATAGCTCCTACGAGCAGTACTTC.

This clonotype has more than one count but fewer than ten. V and J are TRBV20-1 and TRBJ2-3; unclear D gene. The V gene lost 3 bases and the J gene lost 1 base, with 11 bases spanning the gap. CDR1 and CDR2 (germline): DFQATT, SNEGSKA (reference sequence). CDR3 length: 14 residues. As DNA, the CDR3 is TGCAGTGCTAGTTTGTTCCAGGGCACAGATACGCAGTATTTT. The encoded protein is CSASLFQGTDTQYF.

This chain connects TRBV29-1 to TRBJ2-1; TRBD1 matches 10 bases. Germline assignment: CDR1 SQVTM and CDR2 ANQGSEA. The CDR3 runs to 12 residues. Unmatched junction bases numbered 5, after V lost 7 bases and J lost 8 bases. The CDR3: CSGDRGLDEQFF. In nucleotides, the CDR3 is TGCAGCGGCGACAGGGGGCTAGATGAGCAGTTCTTC.

This clonotype has just a few counts. The V gene is TRBV11-2, the J gene TRBJ2-3; TRBD2 aligns across 8 bases. CDR3 length equals 16 residues. Looked up from germline, CDR1 is SGHAT and CDR2 is FQNNGV. Trimming at V came to 2 bases and at J to 1 base, leaving 5 bases not matched to a gene. CDR3 DNA: TGTGCCAGCAGCTTATCGGCGGGGGGAGGCACAGATACGCAGTATTTT. It encodes CASSLSAGGGTDTQYF.

This chain connects TRBV19 to TRBJ1-5; tentative D call: TRBD1 (5 bases). Per germline, CDR1 LNHDA and CDR2 SQIVND (reference sequence). V gave up 7 bases and J gave up 7 bases, with 17 bases separating them. CDR3 length: 14 amino acids. The CDR3 region is CASTLGSGLQPQHF. In DNA form, the CDR3 reads TGTGCCAGTACCCTGGGGTCAGGGCTACAGCCCCAGCATTTT.

The chain has TRBV9 and TRBJ2-3, with 9 positions matching TRBD1. J gave up 3 bases and V 5 bases, and 7 bases lay outside the gene matches. The CDR3 loop spans 15 amino acids. CDR1 is SGDLS and CDR2 is YYNGEE in the germline V gene. The CDR3, as DNA: TGTGCCAGCAGGGCCGCCGGGACAGGGACAGATACGCAGTATTTT. Protein: CASRAAGTGTDTQYF.

CDR3 in DNA: TGTGCCAGCAGTCGAACAGAGGGGGACTTTCAGCCCCAGCATTTT. Protein sequence: CASSRTEGDFQPQHF. The chain carries TRBV6-2 or TRBV6-3 and TRBJ1-5, with D possibly TRBD1 on 6 matching bases. This CDR3 has 15 amino acids. V was pared by 5 bases and J by 6 bases, with 17 bases between. Germline-derived CDR1 and CDR2 are MNHEY and SVGEGT.

The chain joins TRBV5-1 to TRBJ1-6, with a tentative D call TRBD1 (5 bases). This CDR3 has 16 residues. Germline CDR1 SGHRS, CDR2 YFSETQ. V lost 0 bases, J lost 7 bases, and 14 bases lay in between. The CDR3 sequence: CASSLDGDPGNSPLHF. The CDR3, as DNA: TGCGCCAGCAGCTTGGATGGGGACCCAGGCAATTCACCCCTCCACTTT.

This rearrangement joins TRBV12-3 or TRBV12-4 to TRBJ2-7; the D is unclear. The CDR3 loop spans 15 amino acids. V was pared by 4 bases and J by 2 bases, with 15 bases between. The CDR3 DNA sequence: TGTGCCAGCAGTTGGGAAAGGATCGCCACCTACGAGCAGTACTTC. It translates to CASSWERIATYEQYF.

The chain recombines TRBV14 with TRBJ2-7; no clear D. This CDR3 contains 15 residues. V gave up 4 bases and J gave up 0 bases, with 13 bases separating them. Germline CDR1 SGHDN, CDR2 FVKESK. CDR3 sequence: CASSPNLGFSYEQYF. The CDR3 nucleotides read TGTGCCAGCAGCCCGAACCTCGGTTTCTCCTACGAGCAGTACTTC.

DNA of the CDR3: TGTGCCAGCAGCTGGGGGAACTGGGGGCAGTTCTTC. Amino acids: CASSWGNWGQFF. This chain links TRBV7-9 with TRBJ2-1; perhaps D is TRBD1 or TRBD2 (5 bases each). The germline V gene has CDR1 SEHNR and CDR2 FQNEAQ (reference sequence). The CDR3 sequence is 12 residues long. The V and J ends lost 4 bases and 12 bases respectively, with 13 bases between them.

The rearrangement joins TRBV18 to TRBJ2-7; the D is unclear. CDR1 KGHSH and CDR2 LQKENI come from the germline V gene. This CDR3 is 12 amino acids long. Between the trimmed V and J ends, which lost 3 bases and 5 bases, there was a span of 8 bases. Here the CDR3 DNA reads TGTGCCAGCTCACCCTCTGGCCACGAGCAGTACTTC. Translation: CASSPSGHEQYF.

This chain joins TRBV12-3 or TRBV12-4 and TRBJ1-2; weak D call: TRBD1 (6 bases). Deletions cut 5 bases from V and 6 bases from J, with 10 bases between. The CDR3 spans 12 residues. The CDR3 DNA reads as TGTGCCAGCAGTAACTCAGGGGATGGCTACACCTTC. Translation gives CASSNSGDGYTF.

This chain uses TRBV7-9 with TRBJ2-7; tentatively, D is TRBD1 (7 bases). Trimming stripped 5 bases from V and 7 bases from J, with 18 bases between. Germline V gives CDR1 SEHNR, CDR2 FQNEAQ (reference sequence). The CDR3 is 14 amino acids. The CDR3 sequence is CASSQWTGGGEQYF. The DNA for the CDR3 is TGTGCCAGCAGCCAGTGGACAGGTGGGGGGGAGCAGTACTTC.

The rearrangement joins TRBV6-1 to TRBJ2-2; 10 bases match TRBD1. The CDR3 is made up of 19 amino acids. The V gene's germline CDR1 is MNHNS and CDR2 SASEGT. J was trimmed by 0 bases and V by 6 bases; bases with no gene match: 13. CDR3 region: CASRAPGQGYLANTGELFF. In nucleotides, the CDR3 is TGTGCCAGCAGGGCACCGGGACAGGGGTATCTCGCGAACACCGGGGAGCTGTTTTTT.

The chain is built from TRBV4-1 and TRBJ1-2; D remains unclear. V dropped 5 bases and J dropped 4 bases, with 17 bases sitting between them. Germline values: CDR1 MGHRA, CDR2 YSYEKL. This CDR3 region has 15 residues. CDR3 in amino acids: CASSTVQSPSYGYTF. The CDR3 nucleotides read TGCGCCAGCAGCACCGTCCAGTCCCCGTCCTATGGCTACACCTTC.

The chain employs TRBV3-1 and TRBJ2-2; D gene ambiguous. V was shortened by 4 bases and J by 3 bases, with 15 bases between the two germline ends. Germline CDR1 reads LGHDT; CDR2 reads YNNKEL (reference sequence). The CDR3 contains 16 residues. In nucleotides, the CDR3 is TGTGCCAGCAGCCCCCCGGCTAGTGGGTACACCGGGGAGCTGTTTTTT. This codes for CASSPPASGYTGELFF.

This clonotype was seen just once. The genes are TRBV6-8 and TRBJ1-1; D unclear. V gave up 0 bases and J gave up 1 base, with 6 bases separating them. Germline assignment: CDR1 MNHGY and CDR2 SAAAGT. The CDR3 has 14 residues. The CDR3 region is CASSYSFQNTEAFF. The CDR3 bases are TGTGCCAGCAGTTACTCGTTCCAGAACACTGAAGCTTTCTTT.

The V and J genes are TRBV6-2 or TRBV6-3 and TRBJ1-3, with a weak D call TRBD1 (5 bases). The CDR3 has 16 residues. The germline V gene has CDR1 MNHEY and CDR2 SVGEGT. Trimming removed 2 bases from V and 2 bases from J, with 13 bases in between. The CDR3 sequence: CASSYGGRGTGNTIYF. CDR3 in DNA: TGTGCCAGCAGTTACGGGGGAAGGGGAACTGGAAACACCATATATTTT.

V usage is TRBV18 and J usage is TRBJ2-7; tentative D call: TRBD1 (5 bases). Germline CDR1 KGHSH, CDR2 LQKENI. The CDR3 covers 13 residues. Trimming took off 3 bases at V and 2 bases at J, with 8 bases between the two ends. The CDR3 DNA sequence: TGTGCCAGCTCACCTGGGGCAGCCTACGAGCAGTACTTC. Protein: CASSPGAAYEQYF.

The chain joins TRBV2 to TRBJ2-1; possibly TRBD1 for D (5 bases). Between the trimmed V and J ends, which lost 6 bases and 4 bases, there was a span of 16 bases. In germline, CDR1 is SNHLY, CDR2 FYNNEI. There are 15 residues in the CDR3. The CDR3, as DNA: TGTGCCAGCAGCCTTGGGGCTCCCGCTTACAATGAGCAGTTCTTC. Its translation: CASSLGAPAYNEQFF.

The CDR3 DNA follows: TGTGCCAGCAGGGTTCGGCTTTCTAATCAGCCCCAGCATTTT. Encoded protein: CASRVRLSNQPQHF. The chain is built from TRBV2 and TRBJ1-5; D unresolved. The germline V gene encodes CDR1 SNHLY and CDR2 FYNNEI. The CDR3 extends over 14 amino acids. Deletions cut 6 bases from V and 4 bases from J, with 13 bases between.

V usage is TRBV11-1 and J usage is TRBJ2-3; D is unclear. The CDR3 contains 13 residues. V lost 5 bases and J lost 1, with 7 bases in between. Germline-derived CDR1 and CDR2 are SGHAT and FQDESV (reference sequence). CDR3 sequence reads: CASSPAGTDTQYF. Here the CDR3 DNA reads TGTGCCAGCAGCCCGGCGGGCACAGATACGCAGTATTTT.

The rearrangement links TRBV6-6 to TRBJ2-3, with a possible D match to TRBD2 (7 bases). The germline V gene encodes CDR1 MNHNY and CDR2 SVGAGI (reference sequence). The CDR3 is made up of 14 amino acids. Trimming left V 6 bases short and J 6 bases short, with 16 bases between. The CDR3 here is CASSHSSGGDTQYF. The CDR3 DNA reads as TGTGCCAGCAGCCACTCCTCGGGGGGCGATACGCAGTATTTT.

This clonotype was observed a single time. This chain uses TRBV19 with TRBJ1-1; 9 bases match TRBD1. Per germline, CDR1 LNHDA and CDR2 SQIVND (reference sequence). V dropped 1 base and J dropped 4; count of bases not matched to a gene: 10. This CDR3 has 17 residues. As DNA, the CDR3 is TGTGCCAGTAGTATAGTTAACTTCAGACAGGGGGGCACTGAAGCTTTCTTT. Residues: CASSIVNFRQGGTEAFF.

This rearrangement joins TRBV5-6 to TRBJ2-5; TRBD2 matches 10 bases. CDR1 SGHDT and CDR2 YYEEEE come from the germline V gene. The CDR3 is 16 amino acids. With V trimmed by 0 bases and J by 3 bases, 5 bases remained unmatched. The CDR3 DNA follows: TGTGCCAGCAGCTTGGAGCGGGGGGGCCTAGAAGAGACCCAGTACTTC. Its protein is CASSLERGGLEETQYF.